The 12 T cell receptor beta chains below come from one sample, sequenced in a study of cytomegalovirus exposure and HLA in healthy donors (dated by TCRdb to 2015 to 2018). The method was the immunoSEQ multiplex PCR assay. The multiplex PCR relied on a mix of 60 forward primers for TCR Vbeta segments and 13 reverse primers for TCR Jbeta segments. Here the immuneACCESS table is served through TCRdb, limited to in-frame sequences with V and J called. Missing clones are a known gap in these copies; in checked studies unresolved V genes cover under half, and the rest lacks a known reason. The sample contains 200,000 to 250,000 clones, roughly 89% of them found a single time. More than 0.8% of the sample goes to the ten largest clones. Sequenced input: PBMCs. The receptors derive from a woman between 18 and 30 years old in good health and CMV-seronegative.

The chain combines TRBV6-1 with TRBJ1-1; 10 bases map to TRBD1. There are 18 residues in the CDR3. Germline CDR1 MNHNS, CDR2 SASEGT. V was pared by 4 bases and J by 5 bases, with 16 bases of the junction left unmatched. In nucleotides, the CDR3 is TGTGCCAGCAGTGCTATAACCGGGACAGGGGCCTCCGGGACTGAAGCTTTCTTT. Its translation is CASSAITGTGASGTEAFF.

V gene TRBV25-1 combines with J gene TRBJ1-2; 10 bases agree with TRBD1. The germline V gene encodes CDR1 MGHDK and CDR2 SYGVNS. V gave up 1 base and J gave up 8 bases; unmatched junction bases: 1. CDR3 length equals 13 residues. The chain's CDR3 is CASSEWDRGGYTF. The DNA for the CDR3 is TGTGCCAGCAGTGAATGGGACAGGGGAGGCTACACCTTC.

There are a few counts of this clone. The V and J genes are TRBV5-4 and TRBJ2-5; 15 bases fit TRBD2. The germline V gene encodes CDR1 SGHNT and CDR2 YYREEE (reference sequence). CDR3 length: 17 amino acids. V shed 4 bases, J shed 0 bases, and the junction held 4 bases outside the gene matches. The CDR3 protein is CASSRGLAGGYQETQYF. CDR3 nucleotide sequence: TGTGCCAGCAGCAGGGGACTAGCGGGGGGCTACCAAGAGACCCAGTACTTC.

The chain couples TRBV5-1 to TRBJ2-7; 7 nucleotides line up with TRBD2. V trimming: 3 bases; J trimming: 2 bases; junction bases outside the gene matches: 5. Germline CDR1 and CDR2: SGHRS and YFSETQ. The length of the CDR3 is 14 residues. This CDR3 is CASSSAGTTYEQYF. CDR3 nucleotides: TGCGCCAGCAGCTCTGCCGGGACTACCTACGAGCAGTACTTC.

V and J are TRBV13 and TRBJ2-7; D gene unclear. Looked up from germline, CDR1 is PRHDT and CDR2 is FYEKMQ (reference sequence). With 1 base removed from V and 4 bases from J, the gap between germline ends came to 11 bases. The CDR3 loop spans 14 amino acids. CDR3 DNA: TGTGCCAGCAGCTTAGAATCCACCCAGTACGAGCAGTACTTC. Amino acids: CASSLESTQYEQYF. Together with reference TRBV13 and TRBJ2-7, the CDR3 gives the full variable domain: AAGVIQSPRHLIKEKRETATLKCYPIPRHDTVYWYQQGPGQDPQFLISFYEKMQSDKGSIPDRFSAQQFSDYHSELNMSSLELGDSALYFCASSLESTQYEQYFGPGTRLTVT.

The rearrangement uses TRBV2 and TRBJ1-3; D uncertain. CDR1 SNHLY and CDR2 FYNNEI come from the germline V gene. This CDR3 has 14 residues. The ends were cut back, 7 bases at V and 1 base at J, with 11 bases in the middle. The CDR3 DNA reads as TGTGCCAGCAAAAAGACGGAGTCTGGAAACACCATATATTTT. Amino acids: CASKKTESGNTIYF.

In DNA, the CDR3 is TGTGCCAGCAGTTCCTTTCTAGCGATGGAAGGGGATACGCAGTATTTT. Translation: CASSSFLAMEGDTQYF. V and J are TRBV28 and TRBJ2-3; a possible D gene is TRBD2 (6 bases). The ends were cut back, 4 bases at V and 6 bases at J, with 20 bases in the middle. The CDR3 spans 16 residues. CDR1 MDHEN and CDR2 SYDVKM come from the germline V gene.

The chain combines TRBV7-3 with TRBJ2-1; TRBD2 aligns across 8 bases. The ends lost 5 bases at V and 0 bases at J; junction bases unmatched: 9. This CDR3 comprises 17 residues. The germline CDR1 and CDR2 sequences are SGHTA and FQGTGA. The CDR3 DNA sequence: TGTGCCAGCAGCCCGTCCTTAGCGGGAACCTCCTACAATGAGCAGTTCTTC. Its translation: CASSPSLAGTSYNEQFF. Filled out from reference TRBV7-3 and TRBJ2-1, the complete variable domain reads GAGVSQTPSNKVTEKGKYVELRCDPISGHTALYWYRQSLGQGPEFLIYFQGTGAADDSGLPNDRFFAVRPEGSVSTLKIQRTERGDSAVYLCASSPSLAGTSYNEQFFGPGTRLTVL.

The CDR3 spells CASSVVSADTSEAFF. Written as DNA, the CDR3 is TGTGCCAGCAGCGTAGTTTCTGCGGACACCTCAGAAGCTTTCTTT. This chain links TRBV9 with TRBJ1-1; maybe TRBD1 (5 bases). This CDR3 spans 15 amino acids. Trimming took 0 bases from V and 8 from J, leaving 17 bases between them. Germline loops: CDR1 SGDLS, CDR2 YYNGEE.

V is TRBV6-4 and J is TRBJ2-1; TRBD2 is a possible D gene (6 bases). This CDR3 has 14 residues. The germline CDR1 and CDR2 sequences are MRHNA and SNTAGT. The V and J ends lost 6 bases and 2 bases respectively, with 11 bases between them. CDR3: CASSRDFAYNEQFF. The CDR3 nucleotides read TGTGCCAGCAGCCGGGACTTCGCCTACAATGAGCAGTTCTTC.

This chain uses TRBV2 with TRBJ2-4, with 10 nucleotides matching TRBD2. Trimming took 6 bases from V and 2 from J; bases not matched to a gene: 7. This CDR3 spans 16 amino acids. Germline loops: CDR1 SNHLY, CDR2 FYNNEI. Here the CDR3 DNA reads TGTGCCAGCAGCGCTAGCGGGAGTCAACCCAAAAACATTCAGTACTTC. This codes for CASSASGSQPKNIQYF.

This chain uses TRBV6-4 with TRBJ2-7; 9 bases match TRBD2. The CDR3 covers 15 residues. The J segment lost 5 bases and the V segment lost 4 bases, leaving 9 bases of the junction unmatched. The germline gives CDR1 MRHNA, CDR2 SNTAGT. Here the CDR3 DNA reads TGTGCCAGCAGTGCGCTAGCGGGAAATACCCACGAGCAGTACTTC. Translating it yields CASSALAGNTHEQYF.